This T cell receptor (beta chain) derives from a study of T cell repertoires in cytomegalovirus infection. TCRdb used MiXCR to reprocess the reads, holding one entry per CDR3 protein. The table records some 270,000 distinct CDR3 sequences, 20% to 25% of them present only once. This clonotype appeared a few times. Its target is unknown. CDR1 is SNHLY and CDR2 is FYNNEI in the germline V gene. There are 16 residues in the CDR3. Trimming at V came to 4 bases and at J to 4 bases, leaving 4 bases not matched to a gene. The rearrangement uses TRBV2 and TRBJ2-2, with 12 bases that match TRBD2. The TCR originated in a human donor in good health (CMV status not recorded). Some clones in this sample may be carry-over from other donors' samples. The material was cultured PBMCs, obtained from culture after CMV antigen stimulation. CDR3 residues: CASSAGLAGFTGELFF. The CDR3 nucleotides are TGTGCCAGCAGTGCCGGACTAGCGGGATTCACCGGGGAGCTGTTTTTT. The variable domain in full, completed from reference TRBV2 and TRBJ2-2, reads EPEVTQTPSHQVTQMGQEVILRCVPISNHLYFYWYRQILGQKVEFLVSFYNNEISEKSEIFDDQFSVERPDGSNFTLKIRSTKLEDSAMYFCASSAGLAGFTGELFFGEGSRLTVL.